This T cell receptor beta chain was recorded in a study of CD8 T cells in Susac syndrome (dated by TCRdb to 2018 to 2020). With respect to the entire study: Whether CD8+ T cell activation and differentiation in Susac syndrome was antigen driven was tested using repertoire sequencing.

RNA was extracted using the RNeasy kit, and roughly 0.5 to 1 microgram was reverse transcribed with random hexamers. The immunoSEQ multiplex PCR assay, covering 54 Vbeta and 13 Jbeta segments, was used to amplify TCR beta CDR3 regions. PCR amplification bias was corrected using a synthetic template baseline for primer optimization and computational correction. The published analysis was carried out like this. Reads were assigned to V, D and J genes according to IMGT and analyzed in immunoSEQ Analyzer, with only productive sequences retained. To calculate clonality, Shannon entropy was normalized by log2 of the number of productive unique sequences and then subtracted from one. Public and private clones were assessed among the 100 most prevalent clones of each patient and control. Clones were defined as Susac-specific when absent from the healthy and MS cohorts, from approximately 970 published viral clones and from other ImmuneACCESS disease sequences. Through fastp at Q25 and MiXCR, TCRdb rebuilt clones from the public reads, retaining in-frame beta chains. Rows are combined by CDR3 protein, so each entry shows the most common genes and DNA. TCRdb assigned the V and J calls; the authors' analysis was not used. The sample yields about 160,000 distinct CDR3 sequences; roughly 94% were counted once. The ten largest make up 0.08% to 0.095% of the sample.

Points on this clonotype: Its antigen specificity is not known. Base qualities are not provided; no much larger clone lies one nucleotide away.

Broader findings and caveats from the paper: The number of individuals in the TCR sequencing and HLA analysis was acknowledged as relatively small.

Peripheral blood CD8+ and CD4+ T cells from healthy donors, Susac syndrome patients and multiple sclerosis patients were profiled by high-throughput TCR beta sequencing. The multiple sclerosis controls were treatment-naive patients whose relapsing-remitting disease, either stable or active, fulfilled the revised McDonald criteria. Bulk CD8+ and CD4+ T cells were purified by magnetic negative isolation, whereas CD8+ TEMRA cells were enriched by FACS. Blood was collected in EDTA tubes and processed within 24 hours, with PBMCs isolated through density gradient centrifugation. PBMCs intended for TCR sequencing were cryopreserved in liquid nitrogen and thawed later in a water bath at 37 degrees C. A purity of at least 90% was achieved for sorted or isolated CD4+, CD8+ and CD8+ TEMRA cells. V and J lose 1 base and 11 bases, and a span of 8 bases separates them. The CDR3 goes from the cysteine to the phenylalanine over 11 residues. Just the 33-base CDR3 DNA is kept, in frame starting at base 1.

Recombination connected TRBV12-3 or TRBV12-4 to TRBJ1-1, with TRBD1 as a weak D call on 5 bases. The source is a human donor with multiple sclerosis. Sequences were obtained from CD4+ T cells from PBMCs. The DNA reads TGTGCCAGCAGTTTAGGGGGCGAGGCTTTCTTT. It translates to CASSLGGEAFF.